Following are 21 T cell receptor beta chains from one sample sequenced in a study of cytomegalovirus exposure and HLA in healthy donors. The primer mix had 60 Vbeta and 13 Jbeta primers. Assay: immunoSEQ multiplex PCR; the TCRdb copy retains only in-frame clones and omits some. The sample yields fewer than 200,000 clones, 80% seen once. The sequenced material came from PBMCs. Every receptor here comes from a man under 40 in good health and CMV-seronegative.

This chain links TRBV27 with TRBJ1-6, with D unclear. This CDR3 comprises 16 residues. Germline CDR1 and CDR2: MNHEY and SMNVEV (reference sequence). V lost 0 bases to trimming and J lost 6 bases, with 12 bases between them. The CDR3 region has the DNA TGTGCCAGCAGTTTATCGAAGGACGGACTTAATTCACCCCTCCACTTT. Protein product: CASSLSKDGLNSPLHF.

The chain combines TRBV10-3 with TRBJ1-1; D may be TRBD1 (6 bases). Per the germline V gene, CDR1 is ENHRY and CDR2 is SYGVKD. The V end lost 10 bases, the J end lost 0 bases, and 12 bases lay between the germline ends. The CDR3 has 13 residues. This CDR3 is CATLDSLNTEAFF. CDR3 sequence (DNA): TGTGCCACGTTGGACAGCCTGAACACTGAAGCTTTCTTT.

V usage is TRBV6-1 and J usage is TRBJ2-7; D is perhaps TRBD1 (5 bases). Germline V CDR1 and CDR2: MNHNS, SASEGT. CDR3 length: 11 residues. V was trimmed by 6 bases and J by 2 bases, leaving 5 bases between them. The CDR3 sequence is CASRGAYEQYF. CDR3 in DNA: TGTGCCAGCAGAGGGGCCTACGAGCAGTACTTC.

The rearrangement joins TRBV30 to TRBJ2-7, with TRBD2 as a possible D gene (5 bases). This CDR3 has 13 residues. Looked up from germline, CDR1 is GTSNPN and CDR2 is SVGIG (reference sequence). V lost 1 base, J lost 3 bases, and 10 bases lay in between. The chain's CDR3 is CAWSEGSGYEQYF. In DNA form, the CDR3 reads TGTGCCTGGAGTGAGGGCAGCGGCTACGAGCAGTACTTC.

The J gene is TRBJ2-5, the V gene TRBV2; a possible D gene is TRBD2 (6 bases). The germline V gene has CDR1 SNHLY and CDR2 FYNNEI. V was pared by 6 bases and J by 4 bases, with 12 bases between. This CDR3 is 13 amino acids long. This CDR3 reads CASRATSRETQYF. The CDR3 region has the DNA TGTGCCAGCAGGGCGACTAGTCGAGAGACCCAGTACTTC.

The genes are TRBV11-2 and TRBJ2-7; D may be TRBD2 (6 bases). Trimming removed 5 bases from V and 0 bases from J, with 11 bases in between. The V gene's germline CDR1 is SGHAT and CDR2 FQNNGV. This CDR3 is 14 amino acids long. This CDR3 reads CASSRSGSSYEQYF. CDR3 DNA sequence: TGTGCCAGCAGCCGATCCGGGAGCTCCTACGAGCAGTACTTC.

The chain couples TRBV11-1 to TRBJ2-3; 9 nucleotides match TRBD1. The CDR3 has 15 amino acids. With V trimmed by 7 bases and J by 2 bases, 7 bases remained unmatched. Per the germline V gene, CDR1 is SGHAT and CDR2 is FQDESV (reference sequence). The CDR3 nucleotides are TGTGCCAGCATCCAACAGGGGGCCCCCACAGATACGCAGTATTTT. This gives the protein CASIQQGAPTDTQYF.

The chain employs TRBV28 and TRBJ2-7, with TRBD1 matching over 9 bases. With 7 bases clipped from V and 5 bases from J, the junction kept 15 bases outside the gene matches. This CDR3 comprises 16 residues. Germline CDR1 reads MDHEN; CDR2 reads SYDVKM. CDR3 DNA sequence: TGTGCCAGCAATGACCGGGACAGGGAGTTCCTCGACGAGCAGTACTTC. This sequence encodes CASNDRDREFLDEQYF.

This chain uses TRBV6-5 with TRBJ1-5, with D possibly TRBD1 on 6 matching bases. The germline gives CDR1 MNHEY, CDR2 SVGAGI. V lost 6 bases and J 7 bases, leaving 19 bases between the germline ends. This CDR3 has 15 amino acids. The CDR3 protein is CASRLRGNSIQPQHF. CDR3 nucleotides: TGTGCCAGCAGACTAAGGGGGAACAGCATCCAGCCCCAGCATTTT.

The rearrangement uses TRBV18 and TRBJ1-5; no firm D call. The V gene lost 3 bases and the J gene lost 6 bases, with 21 bases spanning the gap. The CDR3 is 17 amino acids. The germline V gene has CDR1 KGHSH and CDR2 LQKENI. Here the CDR3 DNA reads TGTGCCAGCTCACCCGATTTTCCGACGGAAGGGAGTCAGCCCCAGCATTTT. It specifies CASSPDFPTEGSQPQHF. The full variable domain, its missing parts supplied by reference TRBV18 and TRBJ1-5, is NAGVMQNPRHLVRRRGQEARLRCSPMKGHSHVYWYRQLPEEGLKFMVYLQKENIIDESGMPKERFSAEFPKEGPSILRIQQVVRGDSAAYFCASSPDFPTEGSQPQHFGDGTRLSIL.

The chain combines TRBV6-5 with TRBJ1-1; 7 nucleotides align to TRBD1. The V and J ends lost 7 bases and 11 bases, in that order; junction bases with no gene match: 13. This CDR3 spans 13 amino acids. CDR1 MNHEY and CDR2 SVGAGI come from the germline V gene. The CDR3: CASTMRRGEHAFF. The CDR3 DNA is TGTGCCAGCACCATGCGCAGGGGGGAGCACGCTTTCTTT.

The rearrangement joins TRBV11-3 to TRBJ2-3; 12 nucleotides align to TRBD2. CDR3 size: 17 residues. Germline V lookup: CDR1 SGHNT, CDR2 YENEEA. V lost 4 bases, J lost 0 bases, and 5 bases stayed unmatched. CDR3 amino acids: CASSSRTSGVSTDTQYF. CDR3 bases: TGTGCCAGCAGCTCGCGGACTAGCGGGGTTAGCACAGATACGCAGTATTTT.

The gene calls are TRBV30 and TRBJ2-1, with 9 bases that match TRBD2. The CDR3 consists of 14 residues. The germline CDR1 and CDR2 sequences are GTSNPN and SVGIG (reference sequence). The trim removed 2 bases at V and 5 bases at J, leaving 4 bases unmatched. In DNA form, the CDR3 reads TGTGCCTGGAGTAGCGGGAGGTCCCACAATGAGCAGTTCTTC. Encoded protein: CAWSSGRSHNEQFF.

The chain recombines TRBV28 with TRBJ1-1; D call uncertain. V was trimmed by 7 bases and J by 1 base, leaving 16 bases between them. Germline V gene sequence: CDR1 MDHEN, CDR2 SYDVKM. This CDR3 contains 15 residues. CDR3 bases: TGTGCCAGCACCCCCTTCGGGTTAGGGAACACTGAAGCTTTCTTT. The encoded protein is CASTPFGLGNTEAFF.

The chain combines TRBV30 with TRBJ2-2, with unresolved D. The germline gives CDR1 GTSNPN, CDR2 SVGIG (reference sequence). The CDR3 has 13 residues. Trimming shortened V by 3 bases and J by 0 bases, and 5 bases separated the two germline ends. The CDR3 nucleotides read TGTGCCTGGAGGACATCGAACACCGGGGAGCTGTTTTTT. Amino acids: CAWRTSNTGELFF.

The table lists this clone with a count of one. CDR3 sequence: CASSVVGGGLETQYF. CDR3 sequence (DNA): TGTGCCAGCAGCGTAGTTGGCGGGGGACTAGAGACCCAGTACTTC. The V call is TRBV9, the J call TRBJ2-5; 7 bases match TRBD2. Germline V gene data show CDR1 as SGDLS and CDR2 as YYNGEE. After removal of 0 bases from V and 4 bases from J, the junction contained 6 bases not matched to a gene. The CDR3 contains 15 residues.

The rearrangement links TRBV15 to TRBJ1-5; D call uncertain. Trimming took off 0 bases at V and 7 bases at J, with 7 bases between the two ends. CDR3 length: 13 residues. The germline CDR1 and CDR2 sequences are LNHNV and YYDKDF (reference sequence). Here the CDR3 reads CATSRDPGQPQHF. CDR3 sequence (DNA): TGTGCCACCAGCAGAGATCCGGGACAGCCCCAGCATTTT. Filled out from reference TRBV15 and TRBJ1-5, the complete variable domain reads DAMVIQNPRYQVTQFGKPVTLSCSQTLNHNVMYWYQQKSSQAPKLLFHYYDKDFNNEADTPDNFQSRRPNTSFCFLDIRSPGLGDTAMYLCATSRDPGQPQHFGDGTRLSIL.

The rearrangement joins TRBV28 to TRBJ1-5, with TRBD1 as a possible D gene (6 bases). The CDR3 is 15 residues long. Trimming left V 5 bases short and J 5 bases short, with 16 bases between. Germline values: CDR1 MDHEN, CDR2 SYDVKM. In DNA, the CDR3 is TGTGCCAGCAGTCTACCCACAGGGATATATCAGCCCCAGCATTTT. It yields the protein CASSLPTGIYQPQHF.

The chain uses TRBV27 and TRBJ2-6, with a weak D call TRBD2 (5 bases). The length of the CDR3 is 14 residues. Trimming removed 6 bases at V and 4 bases at J, with 10 bases between. Germline loops: CDR1 MNHEY, CDR2 SMNVEV (reference sequence). CDR3 bases: TGTGCCAGCAGGGTGGGGAGAGGGGCCAACGTCCTGACTTTC. This gives the protein CASRVGRGANVLTF.

The rearrangement joins TRBV5-4 to TRBJ1-1; D ambiguous. V was pared by 4 bases and J by 1 base, with 17 bases between. Germline V CDR1 and CDR2: SGHNT, YYREEE (reference sequence). CDR3 size: 16 residues. CDR3 nucleotides: TGTGCCAGCAGCAGCGATGTGAAGCCGGGGAACACTGAAGCTTTCTTT. Amino acids: CASSSDVKPGNTEAFF.

The rearrangement uses TRBV28 and TRBJ1-2; 10 bases agree with TRBD1. CDR1 and CDR2 (germline): MDHEN, SYDVKM. The CDR3 has 14 residues. V lost 2 bases and J lost 6; bases outside the gene matches: 3. CDR3 DNA: TGTGCCAGCAGTTTAGTGGACAGGGGGAATGGCTACACCTTC. Its translation: CASSLVDRGNGYTF.